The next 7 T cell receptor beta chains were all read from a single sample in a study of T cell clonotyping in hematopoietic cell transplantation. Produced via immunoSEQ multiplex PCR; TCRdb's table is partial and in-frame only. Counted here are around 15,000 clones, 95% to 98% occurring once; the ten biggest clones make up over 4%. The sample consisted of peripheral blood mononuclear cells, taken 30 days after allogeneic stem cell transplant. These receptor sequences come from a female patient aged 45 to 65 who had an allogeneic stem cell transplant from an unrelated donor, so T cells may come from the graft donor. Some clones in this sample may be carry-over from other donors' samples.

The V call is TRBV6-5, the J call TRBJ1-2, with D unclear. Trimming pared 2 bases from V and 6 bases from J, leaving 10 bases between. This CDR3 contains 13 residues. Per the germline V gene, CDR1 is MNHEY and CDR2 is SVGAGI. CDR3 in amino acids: CASSYSRKDGYTF. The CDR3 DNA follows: TGTGCCAGCAGTTACAGCAGGAAGGATGGCTACACCTTC.

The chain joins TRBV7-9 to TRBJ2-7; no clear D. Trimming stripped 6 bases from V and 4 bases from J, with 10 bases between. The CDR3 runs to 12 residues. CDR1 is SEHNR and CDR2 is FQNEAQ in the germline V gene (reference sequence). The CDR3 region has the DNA TGTGCCAGCAGTTTTACTGCGTACGAGCAGTACTTC. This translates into CASSFTAYEQYF.

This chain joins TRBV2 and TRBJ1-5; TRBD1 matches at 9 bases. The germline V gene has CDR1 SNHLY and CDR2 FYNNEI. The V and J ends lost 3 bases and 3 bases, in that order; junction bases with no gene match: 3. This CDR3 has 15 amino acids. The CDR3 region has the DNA TGTGCCAGCAGTGACCGGACAGGGGACAATCAGCCCCAGCATTTT. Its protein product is CASSDRTGDNQPQHF.

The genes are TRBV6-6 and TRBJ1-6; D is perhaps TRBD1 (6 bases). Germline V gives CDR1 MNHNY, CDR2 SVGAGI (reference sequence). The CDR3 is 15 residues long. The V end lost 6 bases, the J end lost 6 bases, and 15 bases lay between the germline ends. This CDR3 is CASSPFQGSNSPLHF. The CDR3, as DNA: TGTGCCAGCAGCCCATTTCAGGGGTCTAATTCACCCCTCCACTTT.

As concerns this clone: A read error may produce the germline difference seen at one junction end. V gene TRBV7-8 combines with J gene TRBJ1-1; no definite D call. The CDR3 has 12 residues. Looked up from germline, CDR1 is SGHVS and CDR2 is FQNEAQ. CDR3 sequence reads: CASSLAARSRVF. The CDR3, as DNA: TGTGCCAGCAGCTTAGCCGCCCGGAGTAGGGTCTTT.

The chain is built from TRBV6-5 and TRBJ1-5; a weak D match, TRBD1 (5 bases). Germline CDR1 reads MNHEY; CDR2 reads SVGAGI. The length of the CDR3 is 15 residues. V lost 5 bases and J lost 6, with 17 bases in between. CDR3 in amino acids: CASSPVGPGFQPQHF. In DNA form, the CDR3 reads TGTGCCAGCAGTCCCGTGGGGCCAGGGTTTCAGCCCCAGCATTTT.

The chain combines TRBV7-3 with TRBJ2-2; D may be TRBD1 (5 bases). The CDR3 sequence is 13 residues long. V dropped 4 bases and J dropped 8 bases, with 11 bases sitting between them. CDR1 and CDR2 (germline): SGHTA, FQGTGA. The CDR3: CASSSQGFGELFF. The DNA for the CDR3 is TGTGCCAGCAGCTCGCAGGGTTTTGGGGAGCTGTTTTTT.